This T cell receptor beta chain was obtained from a study of regulatory T cells in long-lasting Graves disease (dated by TCRdb to the early 2020s). In terms of the full investigation: Newly diagnosed Graves' disease patients had taken antithyroid drugs for less than 3 months. Peripheral blood TCR sequencing and RNA sequencing compared persistent Graves' disease patients with newly diagnosed Graves' disease patients. The study took place in China and was registered as a clinical trial. A total of around 35 samples underwent TCR sequencing: approximately 13 from persistent and roughly 20 from newly diagnosed Graves' disease patients.

The germline V gene (reference sequence) specifies GTSNPN as CDR1 and SVGIG as CDR2. The CDR3 starts with the cysteine, ends with the phenylalanine, and has 12 residues. Only the CDR3 region is kept as DNA, spanning 36 bases read in frame from base 1. The full study reports these points: Persistent patients shared more public clonotypes among themselves (around 3,000) than newly diagnosed patients did (over 900). Persistent disease showed preferential use of TRBV28, TRBJ1-2 and TRBJ2-5, whereas newly diagnosed disease favored TRBV20-1 and TRBJ2-1. The authors acknowledged the small sample size as a limitation that may reduce accuracy. Lower TCR Shannon entropy and fewer highly expanded clones were observed in persistent Graves' disease patients than in newly diagnosed patients, which suggested clonal expansion. Only peripheral blood was studied, because thyroid tissue, the primary lesion, was inaccessible. Sequencing and analysis were restricted to the TCR beta chain.

This clonotype turned up a few times. This receptor's antigen is unknown. Germline and junction disagree at one end, which may indicate a read error. Receptor libraries were prepared by multiplex PCR. This sample was sequenced with an Illumina HiSeq 4000. CDR3 regions were amplified by Arm-PCR with iRepertoire HTBI primers to construct TCR beta libraries. PCR products were gel purified before sequencing. Per the authors' processing: Gene usage analysis of CDR3 amino acid clonotypes relied on the roughly 58 TRBV and 13 to 15 TRBJ segments identified across samples. COPE and FqMerger were used to merge filtered high-quality paired reads into contigs. BLAST was used to align contigs to IMGT TRBV, TRBD and TRBJ reference genes, with CDR3 defined following IMGT. Any clonotype with a frequency above 0.1% was counted as a highly expanded clone. Repertoire diversity was measured by Shannon entropy, and V-J evenness by the Gini coefficient. Clonotypes shared by more than one individual were considered public. TCRdb cleaned the public reads at Q25 with fastp, built clones with MiXCR and kept in-frame beta chains. Each entry merges the rows of one CDR3 protein and shows their most common DNA and genes. In this record, the V and J calls reflect TCRdb's handling and not the investigators' own analysis. Within this sample are hundreds of thousands of distinct CDR3 sequences, with approximately 15% of them counted one time only. The top ten hold roughly a tenth of the sample.

The label giving this sample's time point can be read as: newly diagnosed GD, antithyroid drugs for less than 3 months. For both TCR sequencing and RNA sequencing, RNA was extracted from PBMCs using TRIzol. The diagnosis of Graves' disease followed American Thyroid Association guidelines. Patients were recruited from an endocrinology department in Xi'an, China. Each patient gave around 9 milliliters of peripheral blood, collected in an EDTA anticoagulant tube. Ficoll Paque Plus density gradient separation was used to isolate PBMCs, and no further T cell sorting was performed. An Agilent 2100 Bioanalyzer and agarose gel were used to assess RNA quality, and a NanoDrop 2000 was used to measure RNA concentration. Separately, the same data were catalogued under a study of T cells in Graves' hyperthyroidism and ophthalmopathy. That second report states: Stable Graves' hyperthyroidism was defined as the absence of progression to ophthalmopathy over 18 months of follow-up. The hyperthyroidism patients were between 18 and 65 years old and newly diagnosed, with a disease duration of less than 2 months. The study excluded patients with uncontrolled infections, other autoimmune diseases, pregnancy or lactation. Diagnoses relied on clinical symptoms, serum thyroxine and TRAb, thyroid ultrasound and orbital computed tomography. The first round of RT-PCR for the TCR CDR3 was performed with the HTBI primer set and the Qiagen OneStep RT-PCR kit. Most expanded thyroid clonotypes (frequency above 0.001) were also detected in blood, a finding suggesting that blood repertoires may reflect thyroid immune responses. In cross-validation, a model built on a 13 V-J signature told ophthalmopathy apart from stable hyperthyroidism with approximately 90% sensitivity and 81% to 82% specificity, and in testing the same model reached 80%/75%. During validation, the model predicted progression to ophthalmopathy a median of roughly 7.1 months ahead of onset, with roughly 65% sensitivity and 72.22% specificity. TCR V-J signatures able to tell the groups apart were searched for in a discovery cohort of 95 to 100 patients, of whom more than 40 had Graves' ophthalmopathy and 55 to 60 had stable Graves' hyperthyroidism. Whether ophthalmopathy could be predicted prospectively was tested in an independent validation cohort made up of roughly 19 hyperthyroidism patients plus 17 patients who later progressed to ophthalmopathy. The roughly 94 discovery patients were randomly divided into training and test sets at a 7:3 ratio. In several Graves' hyperthyroidism patients, the study also compared T-cell repertoires from thyroid tissue with T-cell repertoires from blood. After sampling, hyperthyroidism patients received methimazole starting at 30 mg daily, and ophthalmopathy patients received high-dose intravenous methylprednisolone. Libraries were constructed in a second round of multiplex PCR, after which size selection and purification were performed. Sequencing of the libraries was done on an Illumina HiSeq2000 using paired-end 100 bp reads. SOAPnuke was used to process the raw data, with reads discarded if the reads contained adapters or uncalled bases, had a mean Phred below 15, or lacked an exact constant-primer or identifier match. COPE v1.2.5 was used to merge high-quality paired reads, and clonotypes were defined as unique nucleotide sequences. MiTCR v1.1 was used to align the clonotypes against IMGT TRBV, TRBD and TRBJ reference segments. The analysis included only V-J combinations with a frequency above 0.0001, which together covered roughly 99% of the repertoires. A TCS score was defined as the ratio of F50 (clonal expansion) to E x V (chaos), with BLOSUM62-based TCRdist applied between CDR3 peptides within each V-J. Welch's t-statistics and random forest reduced approximately 520 V-J features to 10 to 15, which were used in a naive Bayes classifier (R e1071). Sample size was not statistically predetermined, and investigators were not blinded to group allocation. The paper reports TCR Vbeta CDR3 sequencing of roughly 140 peripheral blood samples: 40 to 45 ophthalmopathy, about 75 hyperthyroidism and around 17 progressor patients.

This clonotype was obtained from a young man with Graves disease. Donor details come from another sample of the same person, matched by shared clones. The sample in question was peripheral blood mononuclear cells (PBMCs), obtained at new diagnosis, from a patient treated with antithyroid drugs. The sequence links TRBV30 to TRBJ1-3; 5 matching bases give a weak D call of TRBD1. The CDR3 corresponds to CGIGGTGNTIYF. The DNA sequence is as follows: TGCGGTATCGGGGGAACTGGAAACACCATATATTTT.